This TCR beta chain emerged from a study of blood T cell repertoires in COVID-19. The wider study: COVID-19 samples collected from the United States, Italy and Spain covered acute and convalescent phases.

This clone was seen only once. This specimen includes other DNA sequences encoding the same CDR3. The CDR3 runs to 14 residues. Trimming left V 0 bases short and J 14 bases short, with 16 bases between. Germline CDR1 reads SGHAT; CDR2 reads FQNNGV. In the original analysis: Reference gene primer amplification yielded estimated nucleated cell counts. Profiled with immunoSEQ multiplex PCR; TCRdb holds only in-frame clones, not every one. That table furnishes V, J and clone size, whereas the DNA furnished D and trimming. This table has about 61,000 clones, more than 75% appearing once. Sample: peripheral blood. The TCR comes from a human donor in a cohort sampled during active COVID-19. The chain has TRBV11-2 and TRBJ1-4; D perhaps matches TRBD1 (5 bases). CDR3 DNA sequence: TGTGCCAGCAGCTTAGATTTTGGGGCAGGAGAGCTGTTTTTT. Amino acids: CASSLDFGAGELFF.